This TCR beta chain was identified in a study of cytomegalovirus exposure and HLA in healthy donors. Trimming removed 0 bases from V and 2 bases from J, with 9 bases in between. The germline gives CDR1 SGHRS, CDR2 YFSETQ. CDR3 length: 14 amino acids. It was with 60 Vbeta and 13 Jbeta primers that the PCR ran. Measured with immunoSEQ multiplex PCR; TCRdb has only the in-frame clones, and not every one. The sample includes 150,000 to 200,000 clones, about 74% of them seen just once. The V and J genes are TRBV5-1 and TRBJ2-7; the D gene is possibly TRBD1 (5 bases). Specimen: PBMCs. The receptor was isolated from a male donor in good health and CMV-seronegative. CDR3 amino acids: CASSLGGLAYEQYF. The CDR3 DNA reads TGCGCCAGCAGCTTGGGGGGCCTAGCCTACGAGCAGTACTTC. Full variable domain (remainder filled in from reference TRBV5-1 and TRBJ2-7): KAGVTQTPRYLIKTRGQQVTLSCSPISGHRSVSWYQQTPGQGLQFLFEYFSETQRNKGNFPGRFSGRQFSNSRSEMNVSTLELGDSALYLCASSLGGLAYEQYFGPGTRLTVT.